Presented here are 3 T cell receptor beta chains from one specimen sequenced in a study of T cell clonality in common variable immunodeficiency. The table came from immunoSEQ multiplex PCR; TCRdb's copy has only in-frame clones and leaves some out. The sample shows some 40,000 clones, none of them appearing just once. Input material: peripheral blood mononuclear cells. The receptor source for this set is a person aged 18 to 70 in good health.

This clone was detected many times. The read comes to an end 3 residues before the CDR3 does, leaving the germline J gene to fill in the end. The chain links TRBV7-2 to TRBJ2-1, with D maybe TRBD2 (6 bases). The CDR3 length is 15 residues. V was pared by 0 bases and J by 5 bases, with 11 bases between. Germline loops: CDR1 SGHTA, CDR2 FQGNSA. The part of the CDR3 DNA that was read is TGTGCCAGCAGCTTAGCGGTCGGGACTCACAATGAG. It encodes CASSLAVGTHNE. The complete CDR3 sequence is CASSLAVGTHNEQFF.

Many counts were recorded for this clone. The CDR3 is cut off 3 residues early in the read; its end comes from the germline J gene. The rearrangement links TRBV19 to TRBJ2-2, with 9 bases fitting TRBD1. The CDR3 runs to 16 residues. The germline V gene encodes CDR1 LNHDA and CDR2 SQIVND (reference sequence). V dropped 5 bases and J dropped 6; count of bases not matched to a gene: 10. CDR3 DNA, as far as it was read: TGTGCCAGTAGTCTTACCGGGACAGGGTATGCCGGGGAG. This gives the protein CASSLTGTGYAGE. Given in full, the CDR3 is CASSLTGTGYAGELFF.

This clone was detected ten times or more. Read sequence stops 3 residues before the CDR3 end, and the germline J gene provides the missing end. The chain carries TRBV2 and TRBJ2-7; 8 nucleotides agree with TRBD2. Germline assignment: CDR1 SNHLY and CDR2 FYNNEI. This CDR3 has 15 amino acids. V gave up 1 base and J gave up 2 bases; unmatched junction bases: 4. This CDR3 reads CASSEGGLGAYEQYF. Incomplete CDR3 DNA: TGTGCCAGCAGTGAAGGGGGACTAGGAGCCTACGAG.